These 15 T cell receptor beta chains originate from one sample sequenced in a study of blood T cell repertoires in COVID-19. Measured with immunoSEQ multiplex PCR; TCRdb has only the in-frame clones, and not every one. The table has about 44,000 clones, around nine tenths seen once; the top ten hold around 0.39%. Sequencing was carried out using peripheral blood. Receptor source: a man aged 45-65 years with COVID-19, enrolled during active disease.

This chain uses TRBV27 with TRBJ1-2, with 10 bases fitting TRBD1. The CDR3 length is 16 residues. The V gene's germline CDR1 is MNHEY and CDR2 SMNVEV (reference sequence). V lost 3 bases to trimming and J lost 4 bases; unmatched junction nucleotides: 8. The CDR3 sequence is CASSFLGTGALYGYTF. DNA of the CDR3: TGTGCCAGCAGTTTCCTGGGGACAGGGGCCCTCTATGGCTACACCTTC.

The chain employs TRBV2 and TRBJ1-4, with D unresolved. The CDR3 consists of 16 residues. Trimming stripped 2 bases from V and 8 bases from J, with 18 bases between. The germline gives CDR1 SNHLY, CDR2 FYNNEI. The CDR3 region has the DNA TGTGCCAGCAGTGAAATGGGAGTAAGGGTTGGAGAAAAACTGTTTTTT. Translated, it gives CASSEMGVRVGEKLFF. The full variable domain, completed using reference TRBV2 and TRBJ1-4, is EPEVTQTPSHQVTQMGQEVILRCVPISNHLYFYWYRQILGQKVEFLVSFYNNEISEKSEIFDDQFSVERPDGSNFTLKIRSTKLEDSAMYFCASSEMGVRVGEKLFFGSGTQLSVL.

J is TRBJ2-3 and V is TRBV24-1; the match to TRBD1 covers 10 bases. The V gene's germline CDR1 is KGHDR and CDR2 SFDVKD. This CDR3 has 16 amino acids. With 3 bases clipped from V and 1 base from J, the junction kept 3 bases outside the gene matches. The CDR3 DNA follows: TGTGCCACCAGTGATCCCGGACAGGGGGGCACAGATACGCAGTATTTT. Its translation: CATSDPGQGGTDTQYF.

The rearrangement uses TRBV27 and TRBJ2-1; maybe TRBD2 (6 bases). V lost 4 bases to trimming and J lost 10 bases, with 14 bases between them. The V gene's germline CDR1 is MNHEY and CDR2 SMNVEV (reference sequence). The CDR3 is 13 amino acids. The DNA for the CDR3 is TGTGCCAGCAGTTCCGGGGGTTTTGAGGAGCAGTTCTTC. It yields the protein CASSSGGFEEQFF.

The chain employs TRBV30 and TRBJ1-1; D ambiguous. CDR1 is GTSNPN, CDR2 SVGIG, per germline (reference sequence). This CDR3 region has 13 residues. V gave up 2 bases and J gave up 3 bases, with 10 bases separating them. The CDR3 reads CAWSFSSDTEAFF. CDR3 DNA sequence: TGTGCCTGGAGTTTCAGTAGCGACACTGAAGCTTTCTTT. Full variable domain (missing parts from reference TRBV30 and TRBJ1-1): SQTIHQWPATLVQPVGSPLSLECTVEGTSNPNLYWYRQAAGRGLQLLFYSVGIGQISSEVPQNLSASRPQDRQFILSSKKLLLSDSGFYLCAWSFSSDTEAFFGQGTRLTVV.

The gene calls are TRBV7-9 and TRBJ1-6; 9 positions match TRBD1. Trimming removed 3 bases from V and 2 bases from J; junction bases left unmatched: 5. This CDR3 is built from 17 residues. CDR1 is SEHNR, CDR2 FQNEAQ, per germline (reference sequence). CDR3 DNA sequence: TGTGCCAGCAGCTTCGGACAGGGGCACCCCTATAATTCACCCCTCCACTTT. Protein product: CASSFGQGHPYNSPLHF.

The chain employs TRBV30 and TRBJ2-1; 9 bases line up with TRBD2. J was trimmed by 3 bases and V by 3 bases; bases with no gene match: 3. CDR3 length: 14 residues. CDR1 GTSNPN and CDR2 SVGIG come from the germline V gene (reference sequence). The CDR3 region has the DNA TGTGCCTGGAGACGAGCGGGAGGCTACAATGAGCAGTTCTTC. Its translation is CAWRRAGGYNEQFF.

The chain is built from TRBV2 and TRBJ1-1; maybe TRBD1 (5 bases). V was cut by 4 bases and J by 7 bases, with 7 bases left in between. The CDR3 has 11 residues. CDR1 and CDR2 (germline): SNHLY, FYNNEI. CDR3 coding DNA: TGTGCCAGCAGTGGGGGCCTTGAAGCTTTCTTT. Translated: CASSGGLEAFF. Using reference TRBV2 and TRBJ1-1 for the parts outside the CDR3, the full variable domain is EPEVTQTPSHQVTQMGQEVILRCVPISNHLYFYWYRQILGQKVEFLVSFYNNEISEKSEIFDDQFSVERPDGSNFTLKIRSTKLEDSAMYFCASSGGLEAFFGQGTRLTVV.

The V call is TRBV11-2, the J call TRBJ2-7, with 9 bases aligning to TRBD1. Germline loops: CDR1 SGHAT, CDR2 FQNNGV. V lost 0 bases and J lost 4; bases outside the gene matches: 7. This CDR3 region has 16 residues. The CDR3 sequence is CASSLEEGQGGYEQYF. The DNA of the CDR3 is TGTGCCAGCAGCTTAGAGGAGGGACAGGGAGGGTACGAGCAGTACTTC.

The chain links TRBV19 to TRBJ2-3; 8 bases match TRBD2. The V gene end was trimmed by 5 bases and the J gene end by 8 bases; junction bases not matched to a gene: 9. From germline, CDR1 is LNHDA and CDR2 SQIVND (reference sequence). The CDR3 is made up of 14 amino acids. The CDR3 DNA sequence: TGTGCCAGTAGTCCCCCCTCGGGAGGGCTTACGCAGTATTTT. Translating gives CASSPPSGGLTQYF.

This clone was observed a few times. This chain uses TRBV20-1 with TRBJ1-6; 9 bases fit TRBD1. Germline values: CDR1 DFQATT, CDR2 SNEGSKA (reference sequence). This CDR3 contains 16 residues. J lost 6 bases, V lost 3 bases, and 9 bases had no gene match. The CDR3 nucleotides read TGCAGTGCTAGTATTCCGGGACAGGGTGTTAATTCACCCCTCCACTTT. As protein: CSASIPGQGVNSPLHF.

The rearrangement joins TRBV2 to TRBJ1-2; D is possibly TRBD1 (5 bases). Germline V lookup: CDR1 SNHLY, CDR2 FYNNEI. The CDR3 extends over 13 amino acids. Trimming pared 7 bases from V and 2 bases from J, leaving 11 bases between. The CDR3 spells CASIPTVNYGYTF. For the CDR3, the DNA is TGTGCCAGCATCCCGACAGTCAACTATGGCTACACCTTC.

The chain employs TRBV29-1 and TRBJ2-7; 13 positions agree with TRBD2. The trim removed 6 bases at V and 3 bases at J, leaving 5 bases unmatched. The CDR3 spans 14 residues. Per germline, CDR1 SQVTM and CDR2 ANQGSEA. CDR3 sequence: CSVERTSGSYEQYF. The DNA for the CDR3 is TGCAGCGTAGAACGGACTAGCGGGAGCTACGAGCAGTACTTC.

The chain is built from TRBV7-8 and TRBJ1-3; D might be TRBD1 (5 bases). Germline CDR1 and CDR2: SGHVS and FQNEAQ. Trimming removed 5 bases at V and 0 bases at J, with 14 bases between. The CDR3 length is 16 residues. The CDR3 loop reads CASSLTDSFSGNTIYF. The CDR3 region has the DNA TGTGCCAGCAGCCTCACAGACAGCTTCTCTGGAAACACCATATATTTT. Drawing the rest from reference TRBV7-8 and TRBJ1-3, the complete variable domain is GAGVSQSPRYKVAKRGQDVALRCDPISGHVSLFWYQQALGQGPEFLTYFQNEAQLDKSGLPSDRFFAERPEGSVSTLKIQRTQQEDSAVYLCASSLTDSFSGNTIYFGEGSWLTVV.

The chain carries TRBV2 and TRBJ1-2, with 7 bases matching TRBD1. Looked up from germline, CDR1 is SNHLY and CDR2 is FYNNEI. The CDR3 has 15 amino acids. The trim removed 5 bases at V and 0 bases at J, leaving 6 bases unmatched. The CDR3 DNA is TGTGCCAGCAGTATGGGACAGCCAGCTAACTATGGCTACACCTTC. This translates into CASSMGQPANYGYTF.